The next 28 T cell receptor beta chains were all read from a single sample in a study of cytomegalovirus exposure and HLA in healthy donors. PCR involved 60 Vbeta and 13 Jbeta primers. Some clones are missing from TCRdb's copy, which holds only in-frame ones; the method was immunoSEQ multiplex PCR. Found here are roughly 170,000 clones, less than 80% of them singletons; the top ten hold 0.65% to 0.85%. Sequenced input: PBMCs. These receptors all come from a female donor in good health and CMV-seronegative.

The chain couples TRBV12-5 to TRBJ2-1; no clear D gene. The V end was cut by 1 base, the J end by 7 bases, with 8 bases between. This CDR3 has 13 residues. CDR1 is LGHNT, CDR2 FRNRAP, per germline. The CDR3 nucleotides read TGTGCTAGTGGTTTGGACCCCGGGAATGAGCAGTTCTTC. Translated: CASGLDPGNEQFF.

The chain joins TRBV7-3 to TRBJ2-1, with a possible D match to TRBD2 (5 bases). This CDR3 comprises 15 residues. Trimming removed 4 bases from V and 2 bases from J, with 12 bases in between. The germline gives CDR1 SGHTA, CDR2 FQGTGA. The CDR3 nucleotides are TGTGCCAGCAGCTCAAGGACGGGGACCTACAATGAGCAGTTCTTC. This codes for CASSSRTGTYNEQFF. Based on the CDR3 plus reference TRBV7-3 and TRBJ2-1, the full variable domain is GAGVSQTPSNKVTEKGKYVELRCDPISGHTALYWYRQSLGQGPEFLIYFQGTGAADDSGLPNDRFFAVRPEGSVSTLKIQRTERGDSAVYLCASSSRTGTYNEQFFGPGTRLTVL.

V is TRBV7-2 and J is TRBJ1-5, with 7 nucleotides matching TRBD1. V was clipped by 1 base and J by 7 bases; unmatched bases: 4. Germline lookup yields CDR1 SGHTA and CDR2 FQGNSA. The CDR3 runs 14 residues. The CDR3 reads CASSLEQGWQPQHF. DNA of the CDR3: TGTGCCAGCAGCTTAGAACAGGGGTGGCAGCCCCAGCATTTT.

This chain links TRBV11-1 with TRBJ2-5, with a possible D match to TRBD2 (7 bases). The ends were cut back, 5 bases at V and 3 bases at J, with 16 bases in the middle. This CDR3 spans 15 amino acids. CDR1 and CDR2 from the germline V gene are SGHAT and FQDESV (reference sequence). The chain's CDR3 is CASSPWRGREETQYF. Written as DNA, the CDR3 is TGTGCCAGCAGCCCGTGGCGGGGGCGGGAAGAGACCCAGTACTTC. Based on the CDR3 plus reference TRBV11-1 and TRBJ2-5, the full variable domain is EAEVAQSPRYKITEKSQAVAFWCDPISGHATLYWYRQILGQGPELLVQFQDESVVDDSQLPKDRFSAERLKGVDSTLKIQPAELGDSAMYLCASSPWRGREETQYFGPGTRLLVL.

This clone was counted a few times. The chain joins TRBV19 to TRBJ1-5; TRBD1 is a possible D gene (5 bases). Germline-derived CDR1 and CDR2 are LNHDA and SQIVND (reference sequence). Deletions cut 4 bases from V and 6 bases from J, with 7 bases between. There are 12 residues in the CDR3. The CDR3 region has the DNA TGTGCCAGTAGTACGGACATTCAGCCCCAGCATTTT. Translated, it gives CASSTDIQPQHF.

The CDR3 region has the DNA TGTGCCAGCAGCCAAGCCCCAGGAATCCTCTACGAGCAGTACTTC. Translation: CASSQAPGILYEQYF. This chain links TRBV14 with TRBJ2-7; no clear D. Trimming shortened V by 1 base and J by 3 bases, and 13 bases separated the two germline ends. Germline CDR1 and CDR2: SGHDN and FVKESK. The CDR3 consists of 15 residues. Variable domain in full (rest from reference TRBV14 and TRBJ2-7): EAGVTQFPSHSVIEKGQTVTLRCDPISGHDNLYWYRRVMGKEIKFLLHFVKESKQDESGMPNNRFLAERTGGTYSTLKVQPAELEDSGVYFCASSQAPGILYEQYFGPGTRLTVT.

V and J are TRBV4-2 and TRBJ2-4; 8 nucleotides line up with TRBD2. Germline CDR1 is LGHNA and CDR2 is YNFKEQ. The CDR3 totals 17 residues. Trimming removed 0 bases from V and 8 bases from J; junction bases left unmatched: 12. The CDR3 DNA reads as TGTGCCAGCAGCCAAGAATACATCAGCGGGAGAGTTGACATTCAGTACTTC. Encoded protein: CASSQEYISGRVDIQYF.

The chain links TRBV30 to TRBJ2-7; TRBD2 agrees at 7 bases. From germline, CDR1 is GTSNPN and CDR2 SVGIG (reference sequence). CDR3 length: 13 amino acids. V lost 1 base and J lost 1; bases outside the gene matches: 1. As DNA, the CDR3 is TGTGCCTGGAGTGGCGGGGGTTCCTACGAGCAGTACTTC. Translated, it gives CAWSGGGSYEQYF.

This clone was seen more than once but under ten times. The genes are TRBV4-1 and TRBJ1-4, with 9 nucleotides matching TRBD1. The ends lost 3 bases at V and 0 bases at J; junction bases unmatched: 8. This CDR3 contains 18 residues. Germline assignment: CDR1 MGHRA and CDR2 YSYEKL. This CDR3 reads CASSHSGTGIPTNEKLFF. The CDR3 DNA follows: TGCGCCAGCAGCCACTCCGGGACAGGGATCCCAACTAATGAAAAACTGTTTTTT.

The J gene is TRBJ1-1, the V gene TRBV5-1, with TRBD1 identical over 7 bases. J was trimmed by 3 bases and V by 4 bases; bases with no gene match: 6. This CDR3 spans 14 amino acids. Germline V gene lookup returns CDR1 SGHRS and CDR2 YFSETQ. This chain's CDR3 is CASSEQGWHTEAFF. CDR3 nucleotides: TGCGCCAGCAGCGAACAGGGGTGGCACACTGAAGCTTTCTTT. Variable domain in full (rest from reference TRBV5-1 and TRBJ1-1): KAGVTQTPRYLIKTRGQQVTLSCSPISGHRSVSWYQQTPGQGLQFLFEYFSETQRNKGNFPGRFSGRQFSNSRSEMNVSTLELGDSALYLCASSEQGWHTEAFFGQGTRLTVV.

V and J are TRBV11-2 and TRBJ2-2; 11 positions agree with TRBD2. Unmatched junction bases numbered 4, after V lost 1 base and J lost 6 bases. The CDR3 contains 16 residues. Germline V CDR1 and CDR2: SGHAT, FQNNGV. The DNA of the CDR3 is TGTGCCAGCAGCTTAGTGGGACTAGCGGTCTCCGGGGAGCTGTTTTTT. Its protein product is CASSLVGLAVSGELFF.

The J gene is TRBJ1-1, the V gene TRBV4-1; 7 nucleotides match TRBD1. The junction had 4 bases not matched to a gene; V was cut back by 2 bases and J by 1 base. CDR1 and CDR2 from the germline V gene are MGHRA and YSYEKL. The CDR3 is 15 residues long. The CDR3 DNA reads as TGCGCCAGCAGCCAATACTACAGGGGGAACACTGAAGCTTTCTTT. Translation gives CASSQYYRGNTEAFF.

The chain employs TRBV5-4 and TRBJ2-5, with TRBD1 as a possible D gene (6 bases). There are 14 residues in the CDR3. The V end was cut by 4 bases, the J end by 4 bases, with 14 bases between. The germline gives CDR1 SGHNT, CDR2 YYREEE (reference sequence). The DNA of the CDR3 is TGTGCCAGCAGCCTCTATCAGGGGTCAGAGACCCAGTACTTC. Its translation: CASSLYQGSETQYF.

CDR3 DNA: TGTGCCAGCAGCTTAGCGCGGACAGGCTCTGGAAACACCATATATTTT. Its translation: CASSLARTGSGNTIYF. The V gene is TRBV7-9, the J gene TRBJ1-3; 7 nucleotides match TRBD1. The CDR3 has 16 amino acids. CDR1 and CDR2 from the germline V gene are SEHNR and FQNEAQ (reference sequence). J lost 0 bases, V lost 0 bases, and 2 bases had no gene match.

This chain uses TRBV28 with TRBJ1-5; D is undetermined. This CDR3 comprises 16 residues. Trimming stripped 9 bases from V and 3 bases from J, with 21 bases between. Germline values: CDR1 MDHEN, CDR2 SYDVKM. The DNA of the CDR3 is TGTGCCAGTCGATCTGGGCGCCGACAATTCAATCAGCCCCAGCATTTT. Amino acids: CASRSGRRQFNQPQHF.

This chain joins TRBV6-5 and TRBJ1-6, with a weak D call TRBD1 (5 bases). The CDR3 contains 16 residues. V was pared by 2 bases and J by 0 bases, with 8 bases between. Germline loops: CDR1 MNHEY, CDR2 SVGAGI. The CDR3 coding sequence is TGTGCCAGCAGTTACGGGGCCAGCTCCTATAATTCACCCCTCCACTTT. It yields the protein CASSYGASSYNSPLHF.

The rearrangement joins TRBV11-2 to TRBJ2-1; 9 nucleotides line up with TRBD1. Trimming at V came to 5 bases and at J to 14 bases, leaving 13 bases not matched to a gene. The germline gives CDR1 SGHAT, CDR2 FQNNGV. The CDR3 has 14 amino acids. CDR3 protein: CASSRGTGWDLEFF. The DNA for the CDR3 is TGTGCCAGCAGCAGAGGGACAGGGTGGGACTTAGAGTTCTTC.

The V and J genes are TRBV7-3 and TRBJ2-4; 7 positions match TRBD2. The V gene end was trimmed by 4 bases and the J gene end by 2 bases; junction bases not matched to a gene: 11. The CDR3 runs 17 residues. Looked up from germline, CDR1 is SGHTA and CDR2 is FQGTGA. This CDR3 is CASSWGGPGISKNIQYF. The CDR3 coding sequence is TGTGCCAGCAGCTGGGGGGGACCGGGAATTTCCAAAAACATTCAGTACTTC.

This chain joins TRBV19 and TRBJ1-1; weak D call: TRBD1 (5 bases). Germline CDR1 is LNHDA and CDR2 is SQIVND (reference sequence). Trimming removed 3 bases from V and 4 bases from J, with 12 bases in between. This CDR3 has 14 residues. For the CDR3, the DNA is TGTGCCAGTAGTATGACGGACATTTTCACTGAAGCTTTCTTT. As protein: CASSMTDIFTEAFF.

Remarks on this clone: A read error may produce the germline difference seen at one junction end. This chain joins TRBV7-7 and TRBJ2-2; D is unclear. The CDR3 contains 13 residues. Germline V gene data show CDR1 as SSHAT and CDR2 as FNYEAQ (reference sequence). The CDR3 sequence is CASSRYGTGELFF. In DNA, the CDR3 is TGTGCTAGCAGCAGGTACGGGACCGGGGAGCTGTTTTTT.

A few counts support this clone. The rearrangement links TRBV20-1 to TRBJ2-7; D unclear. CDR3 size: 11 residues. Trimming took off 3 bases at V and 2 bases at J, with 5 bases between the two ends. Germline values: CDR1 DFQATT, CDR2 SNEGSKA (reference sequence). In DNA form, the CDR3 reads TGCAGTGCTAGCGGTACCTACGAGCAGTACTTC. This gives the protein CSASGTYEQYF.

The J gene is TRBJ1-2, the V gene TRBV6-6; D might be TRBD1 (5 bases). This CDR3 comprises 13 residues. Trimming pared 2 bases from V and 5 bases from J, leaving 9 bases between. Looked up from germline, CDR1 is MNHNY and CDR2 is SVGAGI (reference sequence). CDR3 amino acids: CASSYGPGYGYTF. CDR3 sequence (DNA): TGTGCCAGCAGTTACGGGCCAGGGTATGGCTACACCTTC.

The chain combines TRBV7-3 with TRBJ2-3; TRBD1 matches 11 bases. The CDR3 covers 17 residues. V shed 1 base, J shed 3 bases, and the junction held 6 bases outside the gene matches. The germline V gene encodes CDR1 SGHTA and CDR2 FQGTGA. The CDR3 protein is CASSLNPGQGGTDTQYF. The CDR3 DNA sequence: TGTGCCAGCAGCTTAAATCCGGGACAGGGGGGGACAGATACGCAGTATTTT.

Points on this clone: At the DNA level, this CDR3 is encoded by other sequences in the same sample as well. The chain is built from TRBV5-1 and TRBJ1-5; 8 positions match TRBD1. The CDR3 runs 15 residues. The J segment lost 2 bases and the V segment lost 0 bases, leaving 1 base of the junction unmatched. CDR1 is SGHRS, CDR2 YFSETQ, per germline. The CDR3, as DNA: TGCGCCAGCAGCTTGGCAGGGGGCGGCAATCAGCCCCAGCATTTT. It codes for CASSLAGGGNQPQHF.

The CDR3: CASSLGGVRKETQYF. The CDR3 bases are TGCGCCAGCAGCTTGGGCGGTGTGAGGAAAGAGACCCAGTACTTC. The chain has TRBV5-1 and TRBJ2-5; D is undetermined. Germline CDR1 SGHRS, CDR2 YFSETQ. Trimming stripped 0 bases from V and 3 bases from J, with 12 bases between. CDR3 length: 15 amino acids.

V gene TRBV6-5 combines with J gene TRBJ1-2, with 7 bases that match TRBD1. Per the germline V gene, CDR1 is MNHEY and CDR2 is SVGAGI. The CDR3 contains 15 residues. Trimming took 5 bases from V and 8 from J; bases not matched to a gene: 14. The CDR3 here is CASSPGGGGAVGYTF. The CDR3 DNA reads as TGTGCCAGCAGTCCCGGAGGAGGGGGCGCGGTAGGCTACACCTTC.

This clone was detected only a few times. V and J are TRBV5-8 and TRBJ2-3; 8 bases match TRBD2. Germline V gene lookup returns CDR1 SGHTS and CDR2 YDEGEE. The CDR3 spans 17 residues. The V segment lost 2 bases and the J segment 7 bases; nucleotides outside the gene matches: 15. Here the CDR3 DNA reads TGTGCCAGCAGCTTCGGACTAGCTCCCGGCGGGTCCCATACGCAGTATTTT. This codes for CASSFGLAPGGSHTQYF.

The chain employs TRBV11-1 and TRBJ2-3, with 9 bases fitting TRBD1. CDR3 size: 14 residues. The germline V gene has CDR1 SGHAT and CDR2 FQDESV (reference sequence). Losses at the gene ends were 8 bases for V and 4 bases for J; bases not matched to a gene: 7. CDR3 residues: CASARGQGADTQYF. The CDR3 DNA reads TGTGCCAGCGCTCGGGGACAGGGTGCAGATACGCAGTATTTT. Drawing the rest from reference TRBV11-1 and TRBJ2-3, the complete variable domain is EAEVAQSPRYKITEKSQAVAFWCDPISGHATLYWYRQILGQGPELLVQFQDESVVDDSQLPKDRFSAERLKGVDSTLKIQPAELGDSAMYLCASARGQGADTQYFGPGTRLTVL.